The present entry profiles one T cell receptor (beta chain) with its context. Its antigen is as yet unknown. The data originate from a study of blood T cells in healthy people across ages. Study conclusions and caveats: What prevented conclusive comparison of naive and antigen-experienced cells was that PBMCs were unsorted.

Germline assignment: CDR1 MNHEY and CDR2 SVGAGI. The germline V and J ends were trimmed by 0 bases and 5 bases, with 15 bases remaining between them. This CDR3 region has 16 residues. Alongside a J-beta primer mix, a sample-barcoded 5' primer served in a second PCR lasting about 7 to 11 cycles. Each CDR3 protein is one row after TCRdb ran MiXCR on the 5' RACE reads. The data contain about 640,000 distinct CDR3 sequences, 58% of them seen just once; the ten biggest clones take up roughly 34%. The TCR was taken from a man in his sixties in good health. Sequencing was carried out using blood. The chain carries TRBV6-5 and TRBJ2-3; D may correspond to TRBD1 or TRBD2 (5 bases each). The CDR3, as DNA: TGTGCCAGCAGTTACTCCGAGGGAGTCACAGGAGATACGCAGTATTTT. This gives the protein CASSYSEGVTGDTQYF.